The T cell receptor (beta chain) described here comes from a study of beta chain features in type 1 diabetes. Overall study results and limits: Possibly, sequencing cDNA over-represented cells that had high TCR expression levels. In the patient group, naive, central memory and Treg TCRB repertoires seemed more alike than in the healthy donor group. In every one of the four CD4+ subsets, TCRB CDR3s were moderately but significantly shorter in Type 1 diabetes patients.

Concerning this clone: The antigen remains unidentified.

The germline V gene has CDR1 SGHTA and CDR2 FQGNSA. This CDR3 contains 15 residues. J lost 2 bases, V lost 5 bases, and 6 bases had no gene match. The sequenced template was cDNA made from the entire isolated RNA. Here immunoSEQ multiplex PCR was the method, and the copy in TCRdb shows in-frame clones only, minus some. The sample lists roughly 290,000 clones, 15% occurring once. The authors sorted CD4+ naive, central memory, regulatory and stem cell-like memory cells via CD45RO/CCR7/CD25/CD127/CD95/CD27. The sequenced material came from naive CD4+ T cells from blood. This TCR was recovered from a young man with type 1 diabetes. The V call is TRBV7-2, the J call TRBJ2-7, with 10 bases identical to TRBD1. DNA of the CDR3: TGTGCCAGCAGCGTGGACAGGGGGGAAACCTACGAGCAGTACTTC. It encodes CASSVDRGETYEQYF.